Below are 23 T cell receptor beta chains sequenced from a single sample in a study of blood T cell repertoires in COVID-19. The data were produced by immunoSEQ multiplex PCR, yet TCRdb's version contains in-frame clones alone and is incomplete. This sample carries about 160,000 clones, 85% of them seen once, and the ten largest clones take roughly 3%. The source material was peripheral blood. These TCRs come from a human donor with acute or convalescent COVID-19. The donor label of this sample is uncertain.

The chain combines TRBV7-9 with TRBJ1-4; maybe TRBD1 (5 bases). In germline, CDR1 is SEHNR, CDR2 FQNEAQ (reference sequence). V was shortened by 0 bases and J by 8 bases, with 19 bases between the two germline ends. The CDR3 spans 17 residues. The chain's CDR3 is CASSLARRQTDVEKLFF. CDR3 nucleotide sequence: TGTGCCAGCAGCTTAGCCCGGCGACAGACGGACGTAGAAAAACTGTTTTTT.

The chain carries TRBV15 and TRBJ2-7; D remains ambiguous. This CDR3 is 12 amino acids long. Germline V gene sequence: CDR1 LNHNV, CDR2 YYDKDF (reference sequence). V lost 0 bases and J 3 bases, leaving 3 bases between the germline ends. This CDR3 reads CATSRDGYEQYF. DNA of the CDR3: TGTGCCACCAGCAGAGACGGCTACGAGCAGTACTTC. The variable domain in full, completed from reference TRBV15 and TRBJ2-7, reads DAMVIQNPRYQVTQFGKPVTLSCSQTLNHNVMYWYQQKSSQAPKLLFHYYDKDFNNEADTPDNFQSRRPNTSFCFLDIRSPGLGDTAMYLCATSRDGYEQYFGPGTRLTVT.

This CDR3 reads CASSQGAVRDGYTF. The CDR3 DNA is TGTGCCAGCAGCCAAGGGGCAGTCAGAGATGGCTACACCTTC. The chain is built from TRBV3-1 (or the pseudogene TRBV3-2) and TRBJ1-2; D is uncertain. Germline V gene data show CDR1 as LGHDT and CDR2 as YNNKEL (reference sequence). Trimming took 1 base from V and 6 from J, leaving 12 bases between them. CDR3 length equals 14 residues.

The chain combines TRBV6-2 or TRBV6-3 with TRBJ1-6; possibly TRBD1 for D (6 bases). Per germline, CDR1 MNHEY and CDR2 SVGEGT. This CDR3 is built from 15 residues. V was cut by 5 bases and J by 5 bases, with 13 bases left in between. CDR3 DNA: TGTGCCAGCAGTGACCGACAGGCTGATAATTCACCCCTCCACTTT. Protein product: CASSDRQADNSPLHF.

The chain employs TRBV5-1 and TRBJ2-3; 7 nucleotides align to TRBD2. The germline V gene encodes CDR1 SGHRS and CDR2 YFSETQ. This CDR3 is 17 amino acids long. Germline trimming cut 5 bases from V and 5 bases from J; bases unmatched to any gene: 17. CDR3 amino acids: CASRLGGTTALRDTQYF. In nucleotides, the CDR3 is TGCGCCAGCAGACTTGGGGGGACTACGGCGCTGCGAGATACGCAGTATTTT.

V and J are TRBV30 and TRBJ1-4, with D unclear. The CDR3 totals 13 residues. Trimming took 4 bases from V and 5 from J, leaving 11 bases between them. Germline V gene lookup returns CDR1 GTSNPN and CDR2 SVGIG (reference sequence). CDR3 loop: CAWTGRSNEKLFF. CDR3 nucleotides: TGTGCCTGGACTGGCAGATCAAATGAAAAACTGTTTTTT. Drawing the rest from reference TRBV30 and TRBJ1-4, the complete variable domain is SQTIHQWPATLVQPVGSPLSLECTVEGTSNPNLYWYRQAAGRGLQLLFYSVGIGQISSEVPQNLSASRPQDRQFILSSKKLLLSDSGFYLCAWTGRSNEKLFFGSGTQLSVL.

This sequence joins TRBV12-5 and TRBJ2-7, with TRBD1 matching over 9 bases. Germline V gives CDR1 LGHNT, CDR2 FRNRAP. This CDR3 region has 15 residues. V was clipped by 2 bases and J by 5 bases; unmatched bases: 7. Here the CDR3 reads CASGLLTGGEDEQYF. The CDR3 bases are TGTGCTAGTGGTTTGTTGACAGGGGGTGAGGACGAGCAGTACTTC. The variable domain in full, completed from reference TRBV12-5 and TRBJ2-7, reads DARVTQTPRHKVTEMGQEVTMRCQPILGHNTVFWYRQTMMQGLELLAYFRNRAPLDDSGMPKDRFSAEMPDATLATLKIQPSEPRDSAVYFCASGLLTGGEDEQYFGPGTRLTVT.

Only one count was recorded for this clone. The rearrangement joins TRBV12-3 or TRBV12-4 to TRBJ1-5; D is unresolved. This CDR3 comprises 13 residues. V lost 3 bases to trimming and J lost 3 bases, with 6 bases between them. Written as DNA, the CDR3 is TGTGCCAGCAGTTTCAGTTTCAATCAGCCCCAGCATTTT. It codes for CASSFSFNQPQHF.

J is TRBJ1-6 and V is TRBV18, with 10 positions matching TRBD1. Germline CDR1 and CDR2: KGHSH and LQKENI. The CDR3 has 15 residues. V dropped 3 bases and J dropped 9; count of bases not matched to a gene: 5. The CDR3 nucleotides are TGTGCCAGCTCACCCGCGACAGGGGGCAGTTCACCCCTCCACTTT. It translates to CASSPATGGSSPLHF.

The chain links TRBV7-6 to TRBJ1-5; TRBD1 agrees at 8 bases. The CDR3 is made up of 14 amino acids. From germline, CDR1 is SGHVS and CDR2 FNYEAQ. J lost 7 bases, V lost 4 bases, and 6 bases had no gene match. In DNA, the CDR3 is TGTGCCAGCAGCTCACCGGACAGGGTGCAGCCCCAGCATTTT. Translation: CASSSPDRVQPQHF.

This clone has only a few counts. The chain carries TRBV2 and TRBJ1-5; the match to TRBD1 covers 10 bases. The V gene end was trimmed by 6 bases and the J gene end by 7 bases; junction bases not matched to a gene: 6. CDR1 is SNHLY and CDR2 is FYNNEI in the germline V gene. The CDR3 contains 14 residues. In DNA form, the CDR3 reads TGTGCCAGCAGACCTGGACAGGGGGGACAGCCCCAGCATTTT. Translating gives CASRPGQGGQPQHF.

V is TRBV6-6 and J is TRBJ2-7, with TRBD2 matching 7 bases. Germline CDR1 MNHNY, CDR2 SVGAGI (reference sequence). The ends lost 5 bases at V and 1 base at J; junction bases unmatched: 8. The CDR3 has 15 amino acids. CDR3 in amino acids: CASSPLGGESYEQYF. DNA of the CDR3: TGTGCCAGCAGTCCTCTGGGGGGGGAGTCCTACGAGCAGTACTTC.

This clone was observed once. The chain joins TRBV18 to TRBJ1-5; no firm D call. V lost 4 bases and J lost 7, with 11 bases in between. The length of the CDR3 is 13 residues. Germline values: CDR1 KGHSH, CDR2 LQKENI. This chain's CDR3 is CASSRKGDQPQHF. The CDR3 bases are TGTGCCAGCTCACGCAAGGGAGACCAGCCCCAGCATTTT.

The genes are TRBV9 and TRBJ1-6; 8 bases are shared with TRBD1. The CDR3 sequence is 14 residues long. Germline trimming cut 3 bases from V and 12 bases from J; bases unmatched to any gene: 8. Per the germline V gene, CDR1 is SGDLS and CDR2 is YYNGEE. The CDR3 DNA reads TGTGCCAGCAGCGGTCCGGGACAGGAAGGACCCCTCCACTTT. Translation gives CASSGPGQEGPLHF.

This chain links TRBV18 with TRBJ1-6; D perhaps matches TRBD1 (5 bases). V was trimmed by 3 bases and J by 14 bases, leaving 17 bases between them. CDR3 length: 14 residues. The germline CDR1 and CDR2 sequences are KGHSH and LQKENI. The chain's CDR3 is CASSPRRASGALHF. The CDR3 DNA reads as TGTGCCAGCTCACCCAGACGGGCCTCGGGGGCCCTCCACTTT.

A remark on this clone: This specimen includes other DNA sequences encoding the same CDR3. The chain links TRBV6-6 to TRBJ2-5; TRBD2 is a possible D gene (5 bases). This CDR3 contains 12 residues. Trimming removed 2 bases at V and 5 bases at J, with 6 bases between. Germline loops: CDR1 MNHNY, CDR2 SVGAGI (reference sequence). The CDR3 sequence is CASSYPGETQYF. DNA of the CDR3: TGTGCCAGCAGTTACCCGGGGGAGACCCAGTACTTC.

The chain joins TRBV3-1 (or the pseudogene TRBV3-2) to TRBJ1-5; D remains unclear. The CDR3 runs to 13 residues. Trimming shortened V by 4 bases and J by 5 bases, and 9 bases separated the two germline ends. Germline lookup yields CDR1 LGHDT and CDR2 YNNKEL (reference sequence). CDR3 amino acids: CASSLGRDQPQHF. CDR3 coding DNA: TGTGCCAGCAGCCTGGGGAGGGATCAGCCCCAGCATTTT.

The chain links TRBV5-1 to TRBJ1-2, with 8 nucleotides matching TRBD1. Per germline, CDR1 SGHRS and CDR2 YFSETQ. This CDR3 region has 16 residues. Trimming removed 3 bases from V and 6 bases from J; junction bases left unmatched: 13. The CDR3 spells CASSWTGPSPNNGYTF. CDR3 coding DNA: TGCGCCAGCAGCTGGACAGGGCCCTCCCCTAATAATGGCTACACCTTC.

This chain links TRBV28 with TRBJ2-3; 7 bases align to TRBD1. This CDR3 comprises 13 residues. CDR1 MDHEN and CDR2 SYDVKM come from the germline V gene. After removal of 5 bases from V and 9 bases from J, the junction contained 8 bases not matched to a gene. The CDR3 DNA is TGTGCCAGCAGTCTACAGGGGACCCAAACGCAGTATTTT. It translates to CASSLQGTQTQYF.

The chain employs TRBV19 and TRBJ2-1; no clear D. This CDR3 is built from 13 residues. With 6 bases removed from V and 7 bases from J, the gap between germline ends came to 13 bases. Germline lookup yields CDR1 LNHDA and CDR2 SQIVND (reference sequence). The CDR3 region is CASSLPPENEQFF. CDR3 in DNA: TGTGCCAGTAGCCTTCCTCCCGAGAATGAGCAGTTCTTC.

To note about this clone: One end of the junction is discordant with germline, which a read error may explain. The rearrangement uses TRBV7-9 and TRBJ1-2, with D uncertain. The CDR3 is 11 residues long. From germline, CDR1 is SEHNR and CDR2 FQNEAQ (reference sequence). The CDR3 is CASSLANSLFF. In DNA form, the CDR3 reads TGTGCCAGCAGCTTAGCGAACAGTCTCTTCTTC.

This chain uses TRBV9 with TRBJ2-5, with a possible D match to TRBD2 (5 bases). Germline lookup yields CDR1 SGDLS and CDR2 YYNGEE. V was cut by 0 bases and J by 5 bases, with 23 bases left in between. This CDR3 spans 18 amino acids. The CDR3 region is CASSVVPLGATLGETQYF. The CDR3 region has the DNA TGTGCCAGCAGCGTAGTTCCGTTGGGAGCGACCCTTGGGGAGACCCAGTACTTC.

The J gene is TRBJ1-6, the V gene TRBV2, with D perhaps TRBD1 (6 bases). Trimming stripped 6 bases from V and 5 bases from J, with 14 bases between. The germline V gene has CDR1 SNHLY and CDR2 FYNNEI. The CDR3 runs to 15 residues. The CDR3 here is CASSSQGMDNSPLHF. Written as DNA, the CDR3 is TGTGCCAGCAGCTCACAGGGTATGGATAATTCACCCCTCCACTTT. The whole variable domain, filled in from reference TRBV2 and TRBJ1-6, reads EPEVTQTPSHQVTQMGQEVILRCVPISNHLYFYWYRQILGQKVEFLVSFYNNEISEKSEIFDDQFSVERPDGSNFTLKIRSTKLEDSAMYFCASSSQGMDNSPLHFGNGTRLTVT.